This T cell receptor beta chain was recorded in a study of cytomegalovirus exposure and HLA in healthy donors. The PCR ran on 60 Vbeta and 13 Jbeta primers. The assay was immunoSEQ multiplex PCR, and TCRdb's table has in-frame clones only and misses some. Of approximately 160,000 clones detected, about 77% appear once; the ten largest clones hold approximately 7%. Notes on this clone: Its antigen is currently unknown.

This CDR3 spans 13 amino acids. CDR1 is LNHDA and CDR2 is SQIVND in the germline V gene (reference sequence). The V segment lost 3 bases and the J segment 6 bases; nucleotides outside the gene matches: 3. Findings and limits, study-wide: Most TCR sequences were rare, but some public TCRs occurred in many donors.

The chain is built from TRBV19 and TRBJ1-2; TRBD1 agrees at 8 bases. The source is a male donor in good health and CMV-seropositive. Material for sequencing was PBMCs. The CDR3 bases are TGTGCCAGTAGTATCAGGGGGCCGGATGGCTACACCTTC. This translates into CASSIRGPDGYTF.